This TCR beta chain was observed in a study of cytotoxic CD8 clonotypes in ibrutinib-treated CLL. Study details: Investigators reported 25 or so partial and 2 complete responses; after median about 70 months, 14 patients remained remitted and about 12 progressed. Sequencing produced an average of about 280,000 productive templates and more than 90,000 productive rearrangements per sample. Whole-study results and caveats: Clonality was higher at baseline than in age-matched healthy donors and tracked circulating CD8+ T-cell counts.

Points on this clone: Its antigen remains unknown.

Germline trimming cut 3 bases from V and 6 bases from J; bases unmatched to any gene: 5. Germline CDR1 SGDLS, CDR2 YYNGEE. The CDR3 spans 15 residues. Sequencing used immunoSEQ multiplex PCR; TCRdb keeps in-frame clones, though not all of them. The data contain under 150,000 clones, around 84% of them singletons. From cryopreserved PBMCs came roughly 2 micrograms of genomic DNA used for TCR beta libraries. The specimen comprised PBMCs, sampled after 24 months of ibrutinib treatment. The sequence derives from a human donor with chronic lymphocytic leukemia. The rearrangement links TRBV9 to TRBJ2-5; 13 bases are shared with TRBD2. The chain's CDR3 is CASSAGTSGEQTQYF. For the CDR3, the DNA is TGTGCCAGCAGCGCCGGGACTAGCGGGGAGCAGACCCAGTACTTC.